This T cell receptor beta chain was sequenced during a study of cytomegalovirus exposure and HLA in healthy donors. Study-wide results and limits: Overall, around 160 TCR beta chains were annotated as cytomegalovirus-associated. A subsequent analysis found that TCR clusters from the first cohort also tended to co-occur in the 90 to 150 validation repertoires, with approximately 95% of cluster scores above 0.

The donors belonged to the approximately 120-subject validation cohort, separate from the approximately 700-subject first cohort. Generated by immunoSEQ multiplex PCR, the TCRdb table keeps only in-frame clones and is missing some. There are more than 130,000 clones in the sample; 88% occur only once, and around 8% lies in the top ten. With regard to this clone: Its matching antigen is unknown.

Per the germline V gene, CDR1 is SGHRS and CDR2 is YFSETQ. The J segment lost 7 bases and the V segment lost 0 bases, leaving 4 bases of the junction unmatched. There are 15 residues in the CDR3. The chain recombines TRBV5-1 with TRBJ1-6; 7 nucleotides agree with TRBD1. The sequenced sample consisted of PBMCs. The receptor comes from a woman aged 18-35 years in good health and CMV-seropositive. The CDR3 DNA reads TGCGCCAGCAGCTTGGAGGGGGCTAGGAATTCACCCCTCCACTTT. Protein sequence: CASSLEGARNSPLHF.